Below are 27 T cell receptor beta chains sequenced from a single sample in a study of breast tumors, draining lymph nodes, adjacent tissues. Samples came from axillary lymph nodes draining the breast cancer. TCRdb called the multiplex PCR reads again in MiXCR, with one record for every CDR3 protein. Of about 230,000 distinct CDR3 sequences in the sample, less than 40% are singletons; the top ten hold around 1.4%. The sample was axillary lymph node tissue. These receptors were obtained from a female donor with breast cancer. Some clones in this sample may be carry-over from other donors' samples.

This clonotype has ten or more counts. The rearrangement links TRBV13 to TRBJ2-4; no clear D gene. Trimming shortened V by 0 bases and J by 0 bases, and 6 bases separated the two germline ends. Germline V gene lookup returns CDR1 PRHDT and CDR2 FYEKMQ (reference sequence). This CDR3 contains 15 residues. The CDR3 DNA reads TGTGCCAGCAGCTTAGGCCGATTAGCCAAAAACATTCAGTACTTC. Translated, it gives CASSLGRLAKNIQYF.

This CDR3 reads CASSTGPIQPQHF. CDR3 bases: TGTGCCAGCAGCACAGGGCCTATTCAGCCCCAGCATTTT. The J gene is TRBJ1-5, the V gene TRBV7-9, with D possibly matching TRBD1 (6 bases). Germline V gene data show CDR1 as SEHNR and CDR2 as FQNEAQ (reference sequence). The CDR3 sequence is 13 residues long. V shed 5 bases and J shed 6 bases, with 11 bases lying between them.

A note on this clonotype: A much larger clonotype is one base distant, so this may be a read error. The conserved final phenylalanine or tryptophan is absent from the CDR3, which likely points to a read error. The rearrangement links TRBV7-9 to TRBJ1-2, with D tentatively TRBD1 (5 bases). Trimming removed 0 bases at V and 7 bases at J, with 12 bases between. The germline V gene encodes CDR1 SEHNR and CDR2 FQNEAQ (reference sequence). This CDR3 contains 14 residues. CDR3 in DNA: TGTGCCAGCAGCTTAGCGCGGGACTCACCTGGCTACACCCTC. The encoded protein is CASSLARDSPGYTL.

This rearrangement joins TRBV20-1 to TRBJ1-4, with D hard to call. V was cut by 1 base and J by 3 bases, with 6 bases left in between. This CDR3 has 13 residues. Germline lookup yields CDR1 DFQATT and CDR2 SNEGSKA (reference sequence). DNA for the CDR3: TGCAGTGCTAGAGTAGGGTCTAATGAAAAACTGTTTTTT. Protein sequence: CSARVGSNEKLFF.

This clonotype was observed at least ten times. The chain recombines TRBV11-2 with TRBJ2-4, with unresolved D. V lost 0 bases and J lost 0, with 12 bases in between. This CDR3 has 17 amino acids. CDR1 and CDR2 from the germline V gene are SGHAT and FQNNGV. CDR3 region: CASSLEARALAKNIQYF. The CDR3 DNA reads TGTGCCAGCAGCTTAGAAGCCAGAGCCCTAGCCAAAAACATTCAGTACTTC.

This clonotype was seen at least ten times. DNA for the CDR3: TGTGCCAGCAGCCAGAGGGGTTCTAACTATGGCTACACCTTC. It translates to CASSQRGSNYGYTF. V is TRBV3-1 and J is TRBJ1-2, with D tentatively TRBD1 (5 bases). Germline assignment: CDR1 LGHDT and CDR2 YNNKEL (reference sequence). This CDR3 is 14 amino acids long. V was pared by 3 bases and J by 0 bases, with 8 bases between.

In regard to this clonotype: A much larger clone is a single base away; this may be a read error. The rearrangement links TRBV20-1 to TRBJ1-5; D gene unclear. The CDR3 runs to 12 residues. CDR1 DFQATT and CDR2 SNEGSKA come from the germline V gene (reference sequence). The CDR3 here is CSARDKNQPPHF. CDR3 in DNA: TGCAGTGCTAGAGATAAGAATCAGCCCCCGCATTTT.

This clonotype was counted at least ten times. V usage is TRBV20-1 and J usage is TRBJ2-3; no clear D. Trimming took 0 bases from V and 4 from J, leaving 2 bases between them. CDR1 is DFQATT, CDR2 SNEGSKA, per germline (reference sequence). The CDR3 is 11 residues long. CDR3 bases: TGCAGTGCTAGAGACTCAGATACGCAGTATTTT. This sequence encodes CSARDSDTQYF.

This clonotype appeared many times. The V gene is TRBV24-1, the J gene TRBJ2-7; D call uncertain. The germline V and J ends were trimmed by 4 bases and 9 bases, with 9 bases remaining between them. The CDR3 contains 11 residues. Germline loops: CDR1 KGHDR, CDR2 SFDVKD. CDR3 region: CATSEGFAQYF. The CDR3 nucleotides are TGTGCCACCAGTGAGGGGTTCGCGCAGTACTTC.

This chain joins TRBV20-1 and TRBJ2-7, with 12 bases matching TRBD1. With V trimmed by 5 bases and J by 5 bases, 19 bases remained unmatched. CDR1 DFQATT and CDR2 SNEGSKA come from the germline V gene (reference sequence). The CDR3 covers 18 residues. CDR3 sequence (DNA): TGCAGTGCTCCGAATGCCGGGACAGGGGGCTGGCCCATGAACGAGCAGTACTTC. Translation: CSAPNAGTGGWPMNEQYF.

This clonotype came up many times. V gene TRBV18 combines with J gene TRBJ1-2; possible D gene TRBD1, 5 bases. Germline CDR1 reads KGHSH; CDR2 reads LQKENI. Trimming took off 4 bases at V and 12 bases at J, with 21 bases between the two ends. CDR3 length: 14 amino acids. CDR3 sequence (DNA): TGTGCCAGCTCACACGGAGGGGACCCGCCCCTGCACACCTTC. Protein product: CASSHGGDPPLHTF. The complete variable domain, with remaining parts taken from reference TRBV18 and TRBJ1-2, reads NAGVMQNPRHLVRRRGQEARLRCSPMKGHSHVYWYRQLPEEGLKFMVYLQKENIIDESGMPKERFSAEFPKEGPSILRIQQVVRGDSAAYFCASSHGGDPPLHTFGSGTRLTVV.

Written as DNA, the CDR3 is TGTGCCAGTACCTTGCCGGGGGACACTGAAGCTTTCTTT. It codes for CASTLPGDTEAFF. The rearrangement links TRBV19 to TRBJ1-1; perhaps TRBD1 as D (5 bases). Trimming shortened V by 7 bases and J by 3 bases, and 12 bases separated the two germline ends. Germline CDR1 and CDR2: LNHDA and SQIVND (reference sequence). The CDR3 is 13 amino acids.

This chain joins TRBV9 and TRBJ2-7; TRBD2 matches 8 bases. CDR3 size: 14 residues. Germline V gene lookup returns CDR1 SGDLS and CDR2 YYNGEE. Trimming took 0 bases from V and 3 from J; bases not matched to a gene: 2. The CDR3 nucleotides read TGTGCCAGCAGCGTAGGCGCGGGGGGCTACGAGCAGTACTTC. Its translation is CASSVGAGGYEQYF. The full variable domain, its missing parts supplied by reference TRBV9 and TRBJ2-7, is DSGVTQTPKHLITATGQRVTLRCSPRSGDLSVYWYQQSLDQGLQFLIQYYNGEERAKGNILERFSAQQFPDLHSELNLSSLELGDSALYFCASSVGAGGYEQYFGPGTRLTVT.

This clonotype was seen repeatedly, ten times or more. The rearrangement joins TRBV24-1 to TRBJ1-5, with D maybe TRBD1 (5 bases). The CDR3 totals 14 residues. The germline V gene encodes CDR1 KGHDR and CDR2 SFDVKD. The V end was cut by 3 bases, the J end by 4 bases, with 9 bases between. The DNA for the CDR3 is TGTGCCACCAGTGATCAGGGTCAAAATCAGCCCCAGCATTTT. The encoded protein is CATSDQGQNQPQHF.

This clonotype was seen repeatedly, ten times or more. V and J are TRBV7-3 and TRBJ2-1; no clear D gene. With 4 bases removed from V and 6 bases from J, the gap between germline ends came to 16 bases. The germline CDR1 and CDR2 sequences are SGHTA and FQGTGA. The CDR3 sequence is 15 residues long. CDR3 bases: TGTGCCAGCAGCTCCTCCCCTGACGCGCGCAATGAGCAGTTCTTC. Protein sequence: CASSSSPDARNEQFF.

About this clonotype: Its ends do not fully match the called genes, so a read error is possible. V is TRBV28 and J is TRBJ1-5; TRBD1 might be the D (6 bases). The CDR3 runs to 12 residues. Germline V lookup: CDR1 MDHEN, CDR2 SYDVKM. CDR3 sequence: CASDGGNQTQHF. The CDR3 nucleotides read TGTGCCAGCGACGGGGGCAATCAGACCCAGCATTTT.

Regarding this clonotype: With a much larger clone just one base away, this may be a read error. The chain links TRBV12-3 or TRBV12-4 to TRBJ2-7, with 14 bases that match TRBD2. V trimming: 7 bases; J trimming: 7 bases; junction bases outside the gene matches: 12. The CDR3 consists of 16 residues. The CDR3 DNA reads as TGTGCCAGCACCCACATCGGACTAGCGGGAGGAAGGGAGCAGTACTTC. Translating gives CASTHIGLAGGREQYF.

This clonotype was observed a single time. V is TRBV9 and J is TRBJ1-6; D is perhaps TRBD1 (5 bases). Trimming cost V 2 bases and J 6 bases, with 12 bases left between them. This CDR3 has 15 amino acids. Germline CDR1 SGDLS, CDR2 YYNGEE. CDR3 in DNA: TGTGCCAGCAGCGTTTCAGCGGGGCTTAATTCACCCCTCCACTTT. Translating gives CASSVSAGLNSPLHF.

Within the sample, this clonotype is medium-sized. V usage is TRBV19 and J usage is TRBJ2-1; 9 positions match TRBD1. The CDR3 extends over 15 amino acids. Looked up from germline, CDR1 is LNHDA and CDR2 is SQIVND (reference sequence). V lost 7 bases and J lost 4; bases outside the gene matches: 8. CDR3 loop: CASTVTGGGYNEQFF. The CDR3, as DNA: TGTGCCAGTACAGTGACAGGGGGGGGATACAATGAGCAGTTCTTC.

This clonotype was seen at least ten times. Relative to the germline gene, one junction end is altered; a read error may explain this. J is TRBJ2-3 and V is TRBV3-1; the D gene is possibly TRBD2 (6 bases). Looked up from germline, CDR1 is LGHDT and CDR2 is YNNKEL (reference sequence). This CDR3 contains 15 residues. CDR3 nucleotides: TGTGCCAGCAGCCAAGTAGGTACTAGCAAAGATACGCAGTATTTT. It translates to CASSQVGTSKDTQYF.

J is TRBJ2-5 and V is TRBV7-2; TRBD2 aligns across 11 bases. In germline, CDR1 is SGHTA, CDR2 FQGNSA. V trimming: 5 bases; J trimming: 3 bases; junction bases outside the gene matches: 8. This CDR3 has 16 residues. As DNA, the CDR3 is TGTGCCAGCAGCGTGACTAGCGGGACGGGGGAAGAGACCCAGTACTTC. It translates to CASSVTSGTGEETQYF.

Only one count was recorded for this clonotype. One end of the junction fails to match germline, which may point to a read error. The chain employs TRBV28 and TRBJ2-7, with 9 bases identical to TRBD1. CDR1 MDHEN and CDR2 SYDVKM come from the germline V gene. The CDR3 covers 14 residues. Here the CDR3 reads CASSLGQGRHEQHF. The CDR3 nucleotides read TGTGCCAGCAGCTTGGGACAGGGTCGGCACGAGCAGCACTTC.

The genes are TRBV5-1 and TRBJ2-3; D not resolved. Germline V gives CDR1 SGHRS, CDR2 YFSETQ. This CDR3 spans 13 amino acids. Trimming took off 7 bases at V and 11 bases at J, with 20 bases between the two ends. CDR3 residues: CASRSITHNEQYF. CDR3 DNA sequence: TGCGCCAGCCGATCGATAACGCACAATGAGCAGTATTTT.

This clonotype was picked up many times. The chain joins TRBV7-2 to TRBJ2-7; D possibly corresponds to TRBD1 (6 bases). V shed 4 bases and J shed 4 bases, with 17 bases lying between them. The germline CDR1 and CDR2 sequences are SGHTA and FQGNSA. The CDR3 extends over 15 amino acids. For the CDR3, the DNA is TGTGCCAGCAGCTCTAGGACAGAAGCGGATTACGAGCAGTACTTC. Translation gives CASSSRTEADYEQYF.

In its sample, this clonotype was seen many times. J is TRBJ2-7 and V is TRBV5-1; D not resolved. Germline V gene sequence: CDR1 SGHRS, CDR2 YFSETQ. V lost 0 bases and J lost 3, with 10 bases in between. This CDR3 comprises 14 residues. The CDR3 nucleotides read TGCGCCAGCAGCTTGGCCGCTGGCGACTACGAGCAGTACTTC. This codes for CASSLAAGDYEQYF.

To note about this clonotype: This sequence may be a read error, since a much larger clone differs from it by one base. J is TRBJ2-3 and V is TRBV6-1, with 7 bases that match TRBD2. Germline values: CDR1 MNHNS, CDR2 SASEGT. The CDR3 is 15 residues long. The V segment lost 7 bases and the J segment 5 bases; nucleotides outside the gene matches: 12. Written as DNA, the CDR3 is TGTGCCAGCATCCAGCGGGAATGGAAGGGAGATACGCAGTATTTT. Encoded protein: CASIQREWKGDTQYF.

Concerning this clonotype: A much larger clone is a single base away; this may be a read error. The chain has TRBV18 and TRBJ1-2; D gene unclear. Germline loops: CDR1 KGHSH, CDR2 LQKENI. The CDR3 covers 14 residues. The CDR3 DNA reads TGTGCCAGCTCACCATCGCTAGATAACTATGGCTACGCCTTC. Translating gives CASSPSLDNYGYAF.